This TCR beta chain came from a study of shared clonotypes between healthy human individuals. Study-level results: Naive CD4 clonotypes were shared across a handful of donors at about 5.2%.

Germline lookup yields CDR1 SGHDN and CDR2 FVKESK. V lost 2 bases to trimming and J lost 2 bases, with 9 bases between them. The length of the CDR3 is 14 residues. The genomic DNA of each subset was split evenly across several immunoSEQ plates. Clones were read by immunoSEQ multiplex PCR, and TCRdb kept only the in-frame ones, dropping some. The table records around 1,100,000 clones, 60% to 85% of them present only once. The donors were adults (healthy and HIV-negative) with no recent acute infections or vaccinations. It was into CD45RA+ naive and CD45RA-negative memory subsets that the CD4+ cells were split. Note on this clone: Its antigen is unknown.

Sequenced: memory CD4+ T cells from PBMCs. Subset specified: CD45RA-negative fraction. The source of this sequence is a man aged 18-30 years in good health. Some clones in this sample may be carry-over from other donors' samples. The chain carries TRBV14 and TRBJ1-2; D not resolved. CDR3 amino acids: CASSQLSGNYGYTF. The CDR3 coding sequence is TGTGCCAGCAGCCAACTGTCCGGGAACTATGGCTACACCTTC.